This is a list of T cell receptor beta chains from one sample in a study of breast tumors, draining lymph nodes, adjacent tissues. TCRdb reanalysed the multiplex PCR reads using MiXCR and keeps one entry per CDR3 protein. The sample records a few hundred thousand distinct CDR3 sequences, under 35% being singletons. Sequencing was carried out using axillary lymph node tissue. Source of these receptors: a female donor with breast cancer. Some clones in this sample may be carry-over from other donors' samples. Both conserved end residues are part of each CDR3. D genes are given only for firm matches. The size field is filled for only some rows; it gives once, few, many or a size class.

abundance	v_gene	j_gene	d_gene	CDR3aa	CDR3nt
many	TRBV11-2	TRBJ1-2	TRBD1	CASSLLRDSNYGYTF	TGTGCCAGCAGCTTACTTAGGGACAGTAACTATGGCTACACCTTC
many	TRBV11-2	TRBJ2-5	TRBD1	CASSLGTPGTGQETQYF	TGTGCCAGCAGCTTAGGGACGCCCGGGACAGGCCAAGAGACCCAGTACTTC
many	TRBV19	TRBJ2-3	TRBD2	CASSMMSGGVISDTQYF	TGTGCCAGTAGTATGATGAGCGGGGGGGTTATATCAGATACGCAGTATTTT
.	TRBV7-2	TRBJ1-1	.	CASSVDIRNTEAFF	TGTGCCAGCAGCGTCGACATCAGAAACACTGAAGCTTTCTTT
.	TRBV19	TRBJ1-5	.	CASRLEGQGWEPQHF	TGTGCCAGTAGACTAGAGGGGCAGGGTTGGGAGCCCCAGCATTTT
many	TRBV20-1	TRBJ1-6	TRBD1	CSASRTGSNSPLHF	TGCAGTGCTTCTCGGACAGGGAGTAATTCACCCCTCCACTTT
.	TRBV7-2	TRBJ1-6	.	CASSLDLAGGESPLHF	TGTGCCAGCAGCTTAGATCTAGCGGGGGGGGAATCACCCCTCCACTTT
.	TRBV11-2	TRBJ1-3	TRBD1	CASSPLGSRGGNTIYF	TGTGCCAGCAGCCCACTCGGGTCCAGGGGGGGAAACACCATATATTTT
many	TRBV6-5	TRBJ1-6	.	CATGYWNSPLHF	TGTGCCACCGGGTATTGGAATTCACCCCTCCACTTT
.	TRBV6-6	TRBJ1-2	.	CATLPGAGIGYTF	TGTGCCACCCTACCGGGGGCAGGGATTGGCTACACCTTC
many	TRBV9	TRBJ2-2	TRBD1	CASSPRTGVGTGELFF	TGTGCCAGCAGCCCCAGGACAGGGGTTGGCACCGGGGAGCTGTTTTTT
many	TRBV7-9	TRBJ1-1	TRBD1	CASSTGDFAFF	TGTGCCAGCAGTACAGGGGATTTTGCTTTCTTT
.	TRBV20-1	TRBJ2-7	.	CSAQKGDEQYF	TGCAGTGCGCAAAAGGGGGACGAGCAGTACTTC
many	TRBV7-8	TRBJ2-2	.	CASSLLTGNTGELFF	TGTGCCAGCAGCTTGCTGACCGGAAACACCGGGGAGCTGTTTTTT
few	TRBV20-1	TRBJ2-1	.	CSATLGGHRSGEQFF	TGCAGTGCTACACTGGGAGGTCATCGATCGGGTGAGCAGTTCTTC
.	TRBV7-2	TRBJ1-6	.	CASSPDPGGTEANSPLHF	TGTGCCAGCAGCCCAGACCCGGGGGGAACTGAAGCTAATTCACCCCTCCACTTT
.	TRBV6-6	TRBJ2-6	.	CASSHLLTGANVLTF	TGTGCCAGCAGCCACCTACTAACTGGGGCCAACGTCCTGACTTTC
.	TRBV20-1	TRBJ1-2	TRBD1	CGARDQGTGSGNYGYTF	TGCGGTGCTAGAGATCAAGGGACAGGGTCTGGTAACTATGGCTACACCTTC
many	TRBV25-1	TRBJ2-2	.	CASSDRNTGELFF	TGTGCCAGCAGTGACAGGAACACCGGGGAGCTGTTTTTT
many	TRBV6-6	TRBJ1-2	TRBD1	CASRGGQGNYGYTF	TGTGCCAGCAGGGGGGGACAGGGCAACTATGGCTACACCTTC
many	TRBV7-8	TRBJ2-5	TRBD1	CASSSGTEKETQYF	TGTGCCAGCAGCTCCGGGACAGAAAAAGAGACCCAGTACTTC
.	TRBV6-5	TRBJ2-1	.	CASSYLAAGNRNEQFF	TGTGCCAGCAGTTATCTAGCTGCCGGCAACAGAAATGAGCAGTTCTTC
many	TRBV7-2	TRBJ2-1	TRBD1	CASSPLGQGANNEQFF	TGTGCCAGCAGCCCTCTCGGACAGGGGGCCAACAATGAGCAGTTCTTC
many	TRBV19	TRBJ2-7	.	CASSDRHSYEQYF	TGTGCCAGTAGTGACAGGCACTCCTACGAGCAGTACTTC
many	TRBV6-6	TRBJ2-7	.	CASSRTVLSYEQYF	TGTGCCAGCAGTAGGACAGTTCTCTCCTACGAGCAGTACTTC
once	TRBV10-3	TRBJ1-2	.	CAISESQDANYGYTF	TGTGCCATCAGTGAGTCGCAGGATGCTAACTATGGCTACACCTTC
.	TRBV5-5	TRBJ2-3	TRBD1	CASSAGQGHTDTQYF	TGTGCCAGCAGCGCCGGACAGGGACACACAGATACGCAGTATTTT
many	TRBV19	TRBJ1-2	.	CASSWSGSAIYGYTF	TGTGCCAGTAGTTGGTCAGGCTCCGCGATCTATGGCTACACCTTC
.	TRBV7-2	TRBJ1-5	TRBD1	CASSYGTGDGSQPQHF	TGTGCCAGCAGCTATGGTACAGGGGACGGCTCTCAGCCCCAGCATTTT
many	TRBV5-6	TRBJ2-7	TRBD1	CASSIGTAGLYEQYF	TGTGCCAGCAGCATAGGGACAGCCGGTCTGTACGAGCAGTACTTC
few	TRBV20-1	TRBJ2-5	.	CSAGEPGGETQYF	TGCAGTGCTGGAGAACCGGGGGGCGAGACCCAGTACTTC
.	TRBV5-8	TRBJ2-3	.	CASSLGLVTDTQYF	TGTGCCAGCAGCTTGGGGCTAGTCACAGATACGCAGTATTTT
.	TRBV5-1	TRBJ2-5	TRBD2	CASSRDYGETQYF	TGCGCCAGCAGCAGGGACTACGGGGAGACCCAGTACTTC
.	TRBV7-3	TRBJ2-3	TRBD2	CASSPSAGGPYTEYF	TGTGCCAGCAGCCCATCAGCGGGGGGCCCTTATACGGAGTATTTT
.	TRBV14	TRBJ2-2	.	CASSQERGDGRRPFF	TGTGCCAGCAGCCAAGAACGGGGCGATGGGAGGAGGCCGTTTTTT
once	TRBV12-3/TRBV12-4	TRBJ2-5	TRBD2	CASRPTGTSGGEAGTQYF	TGTGCCAGCAGGCCCACAGGGACTAGCGGGGGGGAAGCCGGGACCCAGTACTTC
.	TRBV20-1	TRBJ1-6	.	CSAKEGSSRNSPLHF	TGCAGTGCTAAGGAGGGCAGCTCCCGTAATTCACCCCTCCACTTT
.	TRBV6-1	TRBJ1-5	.	CASSQARTLNNQPQHF	TGTGCCAGCAGTCAAGCAAGGACACTAAACAATCAGCCCCAGCATTTT